These T cell receptor beta chains were read from a single sample in a study of regulatory T cells in long-lasting Graves disease. Via MiXCR, TCRdb re-called the multiplex PCR reads, giving one row per CDR3 protein. The sample has 350,000 to 450,000 distinct CDR3 sequences, over 15% seen once. These data were also filed under a second study, of T cells in Graves' hyperthyroidism and ophthalmopathy.

This specimen was peripheral blood mononuclear cells (PBMCs), taken at new diagnosis, from a patient treated with antithyroid drugs. The source is a man in his forties or fifties with Graves disease. Each CDR3 is given without its conserved first and last residue. Each record gives: V gene, J gene, CDR3 protein.

V: TRBV24-1
J: TRBJ2-3
CDR3: ATSDFYADTQY

V: TRBV15
J: -
CDR3: ATSSDRGSTETQY

V: TRBV3-1
J: TRBJ2-3
CDR3: ASSQVTRSTDTQY

V: TRBV12-3/TRBV12-4
J: TRBJ2-2
CDR3: ASSLGSRATGELF

V: TRBV28
J: TRBJ2-1
CDR3: ASNELSSSYNEQF

V: TRBV11-2
J: TRBJ2-5
CDR3: ASSTTWSGLVQETQY

V: TRBV4-2
J: TRBJ2-2
CDR3: ASSQKGQGEAGELF

V: TRBV20-1
J: TRBJ1-1
CDR3: SAQDGNTEAF

V: TRBV28
J: TRBJ2-5
CDR3: ASRLAGTEETQY

V: TRBV9
J: TRBJ2-7
CDR3: ASSVGQDEQY

V: TRBV2
J: TRBJ2-7
CDR3: ASTWTGAPNEQY

V: TRBV7-2
J: TRBJ2-3
CDR3: ASSLSGGATDTQY

V: TRBV6-2/TRBV6-3
J: TRBJ2-3
CDR3: ASSEVGTSTDTQY

V: TRBV6-5
J: TRBJ2-5
CDR3: ASSYARRQKETQY

V: TRBV30
J: TRBJ1-4
CDR3: AWSSGTNEKLF

V: TRBV5-1
J: TRBJ1-1
CDR3: ASSLGWGAMNTEAF

V: TRBV2
J: TRBJ2-2
CDR3: ASSEAAGRSTGELF

V: TRBV19
J: TRBJ2-3
CDR3: ASSIAGTDTQY

V: TRBV9
J: TRBJ1-4
CDR3: ASSPTGEPWKATNEKLF

V: TRBV10-2
J: TRBJ2-7
CDR3: ASSESRDYEQY

V: TRBV18
J: TRBJ2-6
CDR3: ASSRPGGSGANVLT

V: TRBV29-1
J: TRBJ2-3
CDR3: SVEGIAGERTDTQY

V: TRBV6-4
J: TRBJ1-5
CDR3: VSSETNGWQPQH

V: TRBV20-1
J: TRBJ2-4
CDR3: SAYGLAGGAKNIQY

V: TRBV7-9
J: TRBJ2-7
CDR3: ASSPTGYHEQY

V: TRBV7-2
J: TRBJ1-5
CDR3: ASSLVTASNQPQH

V: TRBV19
J: TRBJ1-2
CDR3: ASSINLYYGYT

V: TRBV27
J: TRBJ1-6
CDR3: ASSSRRANSPLH

V: TRBV7-9
J: TRBJ1-1
CDR3: ASSPDRATEAF

V: TRBV27
J: TRBJ2-3
CDR3: ASSGLAGPPADTQY

V: TRBV27
J: TRBJ2-7
CDR3: ASRLRTGLWDEQY

V: TRBV19
J: TRBJ1-1
CDR3: ASSIVQGDTEAF

V: TRBV28
J: TRBJ1-2
CDR3: ASSPGQGADGYT

V: TRBV5-1
J: TRBJ2-1
CDR3: ASSPPLGQLEQF

V: TRBV12-3/TRBV12-4
J: TRBJ2-3
CDR3: ASSHPGQGPDTQY

V: TRBV18
J: TRBJ1-5
CDR3: ASSPMASNQPQH

V: TRBV5-1
J: TRBJ1-3
CDR3: ASSLDSGRTGNTIY

V: TRBV30
J: TRBJ2-1
CDR3: AWSVQRNSYNEQF

V: TRBV6-2/TRBV6-3
J: TRBJ1-5
CDR3: ASSYRQGDNQPQH

V: TRBV11-3
J: TRBJ2-7
CDR3: ASSFPGMYEQY

V: TRBV24-1
J: TRBJ2-7
CDR3: ATQLRKTTSPFYEQY

V: TRBV9
J: TRBJ2-1
CDR3: ASSVETRDWNNEQF

V: TRBV2
J: TRBJ2-3
CDR3: ASNNAPAPSTDTQY

V: TRBV5-1
J: TRBJ2-5
CDR3: ASTNGNLGETQY

V: TRBV19
J: TRBJ2-7
CDR3: ASSIVRAEEQY

V: TRBV6-2/TRBV6-3
J: TRBJ2-7
CDR3: ASSYAAGGPLEQY

V: TRBV18
J: TRBJ2-1
CDR3: ADRRSSNNEQF

V: TRBV5-5
J: TRBJ2-4
CDR3: ASWDGENIQY

V: TRBV6-1
J: TRBJ2-2
CDR3: ASSVWGDYTGELF

V: TRBV7-2
J: TRBJ2-7
CDR3: ASSPRGTLYDEQY